The 31 T cell receptor beta chains listed next were all sequenced from one sample in a study of cytotoxic CD8 clonotypes in ibrutinib-treated CLL. Clones were sequenced by immunoSEQ multiplex PCR, and TCRdb holds only the in-frame ones, with some missing. The sample contains approximately 84,000 clones, about 86% of which appear only once. The sample was PBMCs, taken before ibrutinib treatment. The receptors come from a human donor with chronic lymphocytic leukemia.

This clone has only one observation. The chain carries TRBV7-9 and TRBJ2-1, with D uncertain. CDR1 is SEHNR, CDR2 FQNEAQ, per germline (reference sequence). Trimming removed 3 bases at V and 10 bases at J, with 7 bases between. CDR3 length equals 11 residues. CDR3 residues: CASSFEWEQFF. CDR3 in DNA: TGTGCCAGCAGCTTTGAATGGGAGCAGTTCTTC.

The CDR3 sequence is CASSFRDYTGELFF. Written as DNA, the CDR3 is TGTGCCAGCAGTTTTCGGGACTACACCGGGGAGCTGTTTTTT. The chain joins TRBV6-5 to TRBJ2-2, with D tentatively TRBD2 (6 bases). Between the trimmed V and J ends, which lost 4 bases and 3 bases, there was a span of 9 bases. The CDR3 sequence is 14 residues long. CDR1 MNHEY and CDR2 SVGAGI come from the germline V gene.

This clone has only a few counts. The CDR3 is CASSVASDWAYEQYF. CDR3 bases: TGTGCCAGCAGCGTAGCCAGTGACTGGGCCTACGAGCAGTACTTC. V usage is TRBV9 and J usage is TRBJ2-7; D unresolved. Germline lookup yields CDR1 SGDLS and CDR2 YYNGEE. V lost 0 bases and J lost 2, with 12 bases in between. The CDR3 is 15 amino acids.

The rearrangement joins TRBV27 to TRBJ1-5, with unresolved D. The CDR3 consists of 14 residues. Germline V lookup: CDR1 MNHEY, CDR2 SMNVEV (reference sequence). Between the trimmed V and J ends, which lost 3 bases and 0 bases, there was a span of 6 bases. The CDR3 is CASSFSDSNQPQHF. The CDR3 bases are TGTGCCAGCAGTTTCTCGGATAGCAATCAGCCCCAGCATTTT.

The rearrangement joins TRBV7-2 to TRBJ2-7, with no clear D. CDR1 is SGHTA, CDR2 FQGNSA, per germline. V lost 5 bases, J lost 5 bases, and 16 bases lay in between. The CDR3 has 14 amino acids. The CDR3 loop reads CASSTGSGFHEQYF. CDR3 bases: TGTGCCAGCAGCACCGGGTCGGGCTTTCACGAGCAGTACTTC.

This chain links TRBV28 with TRBJ2-7; 11 bases are a match to TRBD1. The CDR3 runs to 16 residues. Germline-derived CDR1 and CDR2 are MDHEN and SYDVKM. V gave up 7 bases and J gave up 4 bases; unmatched junction bases: 12. Here the CDR3 reads CASTSNTGQGGYEQYF. DNA for the CDR3: TGTGCCAGCACCTCGAATACGGGACAGGGGGGTTACGAGCAGTACTTC. Together with reference TRBV28 and TRBJ2-7, the CDR3 gives the full variable domain: DVKVTQSSRYLVKRTGEKVFLECVQDMDHENMFWYRQDPGLGLRLIYFSYDVKMKEKGDIPEGYSVSREKKERFSLILESASTNQTSMYLCASTSNTGQGGYEQYFGPGTRLTVT.

V and J are TRBV14 and TRBJ1-4, with TRBD1 matching 7 bases. V gave up 4 bases and J gave up 8 bases; unmatched junction bases: 13. Germline loops: CDR1 SGHDN, CDR2 FVKESK. The CDR3 covers 16 residues. CDR3 sequence (DNA): TGTGCCAGCAGCCCAGATCGACAGGGCCCAGGAGAAAAACTGTTTTTT. Translation: CASSPDRQGPGEKLFF.

The chain carries TRBV6-6 and TRBJ2-2, with D uncertain. The CDR3 runs to 12 residues. Per germline, CDR1 MNHNY and CDR2 SVGAGI (reference sequence). Between the trimmed V and J ends, which lost 6 bases and 7 bases, there was a span of 9 bases. The DNA for the CDR3 is TGTGCCAGCAGGCAGAGCGACGGGGAGCTGTTTTTT. Translated: CASRQSDGELFF.

This rearrangement joins TRBV27 to TRBJ2-7; D is possibly TRBD1 (5 bases). Germline V lookup: CDR1 MNHEY, CDR2 SMNVEV (reference sequence). CDR3 size: 15 residues. Trimming removed 8 bases at V and 0 bases at J, with 17 bases between. DNA of the CDR3: TGTGCCAGCTCATACAGGTCGGCCGTCTCCTACGAGCAGTACTTC. Encoded protein: CASSYRSAVSYEQYF.

The chain couples TRBV11-3 to TRBJ2-5, with D possibly matching TRBD2 (6 bases). Trimming removed 3 bases at V and 5 bases at J, with 13 bases between. CDR1 SGHNT and CDR2 YENEEA come from the germline V gene. The CDR3 totals 14 residues. CDR3 nucleotide sequence: TGTGCCAGCAGCTTCGGGGCGGGGACGGAGACCCAGTACTTC. It codes for CASSFGAGTETQYF. Full variable domain (missing parts from reference TRBV11-3 and TRBJ2-5): EAGVVQSPRYKIIEKKQPVAFWCNPISGHNTLYWYLQNLGQGPELLIRYENEEAVDDSQLPKDRFSAERLKGVDSTLKIQPAELGDSAVYLCASSFGAGTETQYFGPGTRLLVL.

This chain connects TRBV14 to TRBJ1-5; D ambiguous. Deletions cut 1 base from V and 5 bases from J, with 6 bases between. The CDR3 is made up of 13 amino acids. Germline-derived CDR1 and CDR2 are SGHDN and FVKESK. This CDR3 is CASSQGLDQPQHF. The CDR3 DNA follows: TGTGCCAGCAGCCAAGGGCTGGATCAGCCCCAGCATTTT.

The rearrangement joins TRBV2 to TRBJ2-1; 7 positions match TRBD2. The CDR3 loop spans 13 amino acids. Per germline, CDR1 SNHLY and CDR2 FYNNEI. V lost 6 bases, J lost 7 bases, and 6 bases stayed unmatched. The CDR3 region is CASRREKGNEQFF. Here the CDR3 DNA reads TGTGCCAGCAGGCGGGAGAAGGGTAATGAGCAGTTCTTC.

In DNA, the CDR3 is TGTGCCAGCAGCTTAGCGTATAAGGGGAGAGAGACCCAGTACTTC. Protein: CASSLAYKGRETQYF. The V gene is TRBV7-9, the J gene TRBJ2-5, with D perhaps assigned TRBD1 or TRBD2 (5 bases each). From germline, CDR1 is SEHNR and CDR2 FQNEAQ (reference sequence). The V and J ends lost 0 bases and 4 bases respectively, with 12 bases between them. This CDR3 has 15 amino acids.

The J gene is TRBJ2-7, the V gene TRBV7-9; 8 nucleotides match TRBD2. From germline, CDR1 is SEHNR and CDR2 FQNEAQ (reference sequence). V shed 4 bases and J 0 bases; nucleotides not matched to a gene: 11. The CDR3 has 17 amino acids. DNA for the CDR3: TGTGCCAGCAGCTCCGCTTTAACTAGCGGTAGCTCCTACGAGCAGTACTTC. Translating it yields CASSSALTSGSSYEQYF.

This clone was recorded once. The chain uses TRBV11-2 and TRBJ1-2; D possibly corresponds to TRBD1 (6 bases). CDR1 and CDR2 (germline): SGHAT, FQNNGV. The CDR3 covers 17 residues. V lost 2 bases, J lost 4 bases, and 20 bases lay in between. CDR3 amino acids: CASSLLALGGPIYGYTF. The DNA of the CDR3 is TGTGCCAGCAGCTTATTGGCCCTCGGGGGGCCAATCTATGGCTACACCTTC.

This chain joins TRBV27 and TRBJ2-1; TRBD2 matches at 14 bases. V shed 0 bases and J 7 bases; nucleotides not matched to a gene: 8. This CDR3 is built from 18 residues. Germline V gives CDR1 MNHEY, CDR2 SMNVEV (reference sequence). The CDR3 protein is CASSLSVGLAGANNEQFF. Here the CDR3 DNA reads TGTGCCAGCAGTTTATCCGTGGGACTAGCGGGAGCTAATAATGAGCAGTTCTTC.

The genes are TRBV27 and TRBJ1-1; no definite D call. The CDR3 spans 16 residues. The V end lost 3 bases, the J end lost 4 bases, and 18 bases lay between the germline ends. Germline V CDR1 and CDR2: MNHEY, SMNVEV (reference sequence). This CDR3 reads CASSFRVERRVTEAFF. The CDR3 DNA is TGTGCCAGCAGTTTTAGGGTGGAAAGGAGGGTCACTGAAGCTTTCTTT.

V is TRBV5-1 and J is TRBJ1-1; 7 bases match TRBD1. V shed 0 bases, J shed 4 bases, and the junction held 6 bases outside the gene matches. The germline CDR1 and CDR2 sequences are SGHRS and YFSETQ. This CDR3 has 15 amino acids. The CDR3 spells CASSLEGQRFTEAFF. For the CDR3, the DNA is TGCGCCAGCAGCTTGGAGGGACAGCGTTTCACTGAAGCTTTCTTT.

The sample holds a few counts of this clone. V usage is TRBV4-1 and J usage is TRBJ1-2; D remains unclear. The V end was cut by 0 bases, the J end by 3 bases, with 8 bases between. Germline V CDR1 and CDR2: MGHRA, YSYEKL. This CDR3 has 14 residues. CDR3 sequence: CASSQDPGHYGYTF. DNA for the CDR3: TGCGCCAGCAGCCAAGATCCAGGTCACTATGGCTACACCTTC.

The rearrangement links TRBV28 to TRBJ2-3, with D possibly TRBD2 on 5 matching bases. The CDR3 is 13 residues long. Between the trimmed V and J ends, which lost 7 bases and 1 base, there was a span of 9 bases. CDR1 is MDHEN and CDR2 is SYDVKM in the germline V gene. CDR3: CASMARGTDTQYF. The CDR3 bases are TGTGCCAGCATGGCGCGGGGCACAGATACGCAGTATTTT.

This sequence joins TRBV5-1 and TRBJ2-7; the match to TRBD2 covers 9 bases. The CDR3 is 17 residues long. Germline CDR1 reads SGHRS; CDR2 reads YFSETQ. Trimming removed 7 bases from V and 0 bases from J; junction bases left unmatched: 14. CDR3 sequence reads: CASRSLYTSGSSYEQYF. As DNA, the CDR3 is TGCGCCAGCCGCAGCCTTTATACTAGCGGGTCCTCCTACGAGCAGTACTTC.

The gene calls are TRBV9 and TRBJ1-4; 7 bases agree with TRBD1. V lost 4 bases, J lost 7 bases, and 13 bases stayed unmatched. CDR3 length: 16 amino acids. The germline V gene has CDR1 SGDLS and CDR2 YYNGEE. The CDR3 spells CASSPRQGMGPEKLFF. CDR3 nucleotides: TGTGCCAGCAGCCCCCGACAGGGAATGGGACCTGAAAAACTGTTTTTT.

The rearrangement links TRBV9 to TRBJ2-5; D uncertain. The CDR3 has 14 amino acids. The V and J ends lost 0 bases and 4 bases respectively, with 10 bases between them. The germline V gene encodes CDR1 SGDLS and CDR2 YYNGEE. The CDR3 nucleotides are TGTGCCAGCAGCGTAGGTATGGAACGAGAGACCCAGTACTTC. Its protein product is CASSVGMERETQYF. Drawing the rest from reference TRBV9 and TRBJ2-5, the complete variable domain is DSGVTQTPKHLITATGQRVTLRCSPRSGDLSVYWYQQSLDQGLQFLIQYYNGEERAKGNILERFSAQQFPDLHSELNLSSLELGDSALYFCASSVGMERETQYFGPGTRLLVL.

The CDR3 protein is CASSEHRLNTEAFF. As DNA, the CDR3 is TGTGCCAGCAGTGAACACAGATTGAACACTGAAGCTTTCTTT. V and J are TRBV2 and TRBJ1-1; no reliable D call. V lost 2 bases, J lost 0 bases, and 7 bases lay in between. The length of the CDR3 is 14 residues. Germline V lookup: CDR1 SNHLY, CDR2 FYNNEI.

The chain combines TRBV5-4 with TRBJ1-1; no definite D call. The CDR3 sequence is 14 residues long. V lost 4 bases and J lost 1, with 11 bases in between. The germline gives CDR1 SGHNT, CDR2 YYREEE (reference sequence). This chain's CDR3 is CASSPESWNTEAFF. The CDR3 DNA is TGTGCCAGCAGCCCTGAGTCTTGGAACACTGAAGCTTTCTTT.

V is TRBV9 and J is TRBJ2-2, with TRBD2 identical over 9 bases. Germline V gene lookup returns CDR1 SGDLS and CDR2 YYNGEE. There are 15 residues in the CDR3. J was trimmed by 6 bases and V by 0 bases; bases with no gene match: 3. The CDR3 sequence is CASSVGGLAPGELFF. The CDR3 DNA reads TGTGCCAGCAGCGTAGGGGGACTAGCTCCCGGGGAGCTGTTTTTT.

The rearrangement uses TRBV6-5 and TRBJ2-7; 8 bases line up with TRBD1. V lost 5 bases to trimming and J lost 2 bases; unmatched junction nucleotides: 8. Germline V gives CDR1 MNHEY, CDR2 SVGAGI. The CDR3 consists of 15 residues. CDR3 DNA sequence: TGTGCCAGCAGTCAACGACAGGGGAGTACCTACGAGCAGTACTTC. Amino acids: CASSQRQGSTYEQYF.

The chain carries TRBV29-1 and TRBJ2-1, with 11 bases aligning to TRBD2. CDR1 is SQVTM and CDR2 is ANQGSEA in the germline V gene. V was clipped by 4 bases and J by 5 bases; unmatched bases: 4. This CDR3 is 14 amino acids long. The CDR3 DNA follows: TGCAGCGTTGTAACGGGACTAGCGGACAATGAGCAGTTCTTC. Residues: CSVVTGLADNEQFF.

This chain joins TRBV9 and TRBJ1-1; D unclear. Trimming removed 3 bases from V and 1 base from J, with 10 bases in between. This CDR3 has 14 amino acids. Germline lookup yields CDR1 SGDLS and CDR2 YYNGEE. The DNA for the CDR3 is TGTGCCAGCAGCGAACAAATGACGAACACTGAAGCTTTCTTT. Its translation: CASSEQMTNTEAFF.

This chain connects TRBV28 to TRBJ1-5; no reliable D call. Per germline, CDR1 MDHEN and CDR2 SYDVKM. The CDR3 sequence is 13 residues long. The germline V and J ends were trimmed by 3 bases and 0 bases, with 3 bases remaining between them. The DNA for the CDR3 is TGTGCCAGCAGTTTTTATAGCAATCAGCCCCAGCATTTT. Translating it yields CASSFYSNQPQHF.

The chain carries TRBV21-1 and TRBJ2-5; the table's D call TRBD2 went unverified against the DNA. TRBV21-1 is listed as a pseudogene. CDR3 length: 16 amino acids. CDR3 in DNA: TGTGCCAGCAGCAAACAATACGGGAACGGGTTAGAGACCCAGTACTTC. It translates to CASSKQYGNGLETQYF.